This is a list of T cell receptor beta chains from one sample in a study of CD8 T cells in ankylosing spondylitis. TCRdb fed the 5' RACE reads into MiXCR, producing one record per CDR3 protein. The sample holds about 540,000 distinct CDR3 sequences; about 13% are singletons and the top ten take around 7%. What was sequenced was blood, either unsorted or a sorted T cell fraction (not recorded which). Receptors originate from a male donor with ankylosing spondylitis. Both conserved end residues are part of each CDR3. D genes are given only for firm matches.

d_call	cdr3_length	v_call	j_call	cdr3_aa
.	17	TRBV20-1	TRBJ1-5	CSARANRKNYSNQPQHF
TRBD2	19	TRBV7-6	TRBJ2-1	CASSPGTSGRSSSYNEQFF
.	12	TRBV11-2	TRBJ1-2	CASSIVTYGYTF
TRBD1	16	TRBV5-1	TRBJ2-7	CASSLAWTGGSYEQYF
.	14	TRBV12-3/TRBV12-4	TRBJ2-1	CASSTRGLQGEQFF
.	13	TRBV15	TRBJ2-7	CATSRDRDYEQYF
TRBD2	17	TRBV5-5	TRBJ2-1	CASSQSGRAPFWNEQFF
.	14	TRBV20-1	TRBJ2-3	CSAPRTQGADTQYF
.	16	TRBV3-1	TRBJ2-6	CASSSVGWAGANVLTF
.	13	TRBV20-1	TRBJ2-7	CSAIPLDSYEQYF
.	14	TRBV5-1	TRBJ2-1	CASSLVAIYNEQFF
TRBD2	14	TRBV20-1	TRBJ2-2	CSVKLAEYTGELFF
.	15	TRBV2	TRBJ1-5	CASSLLLATHQPQHF
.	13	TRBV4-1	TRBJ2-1	CASSQEWGHWGAF
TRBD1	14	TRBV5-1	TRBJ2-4	CASSYGTGSDIQYF
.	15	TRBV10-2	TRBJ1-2	CASRPTGVTNYGYTF
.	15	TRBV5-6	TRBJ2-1	CASSLPPGHGNEQFF
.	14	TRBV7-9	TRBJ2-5	CASSHGANVETQYF
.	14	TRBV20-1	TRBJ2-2	CSARRLLGTGELFF
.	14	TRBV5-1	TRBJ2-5	CASSLDRVWETQYF
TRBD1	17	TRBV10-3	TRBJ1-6	CAISTQAGQGIDSPLHF
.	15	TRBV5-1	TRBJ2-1	CASSLEEAEDNEQFF
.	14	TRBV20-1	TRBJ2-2	CSARKRRNTGELFF
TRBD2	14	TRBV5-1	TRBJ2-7	CASSVAGGSYEQYF
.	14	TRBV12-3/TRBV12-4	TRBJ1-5	CASSVGPRNQPQHF
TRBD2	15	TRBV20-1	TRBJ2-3	CSAEIAGAGADTQYF
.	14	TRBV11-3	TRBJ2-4	CASSQARSQNIQYF
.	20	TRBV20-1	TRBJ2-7	CSAGTNDLDWGVSVTYEQYF
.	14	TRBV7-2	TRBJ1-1	CASSSGAGNTEAFF
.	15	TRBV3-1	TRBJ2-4	CASSQGSGAKNIQYF
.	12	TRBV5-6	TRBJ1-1	CASSSGDTEAFF
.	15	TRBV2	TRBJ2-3	CASRRGGGPGDTQYF
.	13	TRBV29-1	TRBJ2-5	CSVGWAGGETQYF
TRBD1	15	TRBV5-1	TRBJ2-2	CASSLTGARTGELFF
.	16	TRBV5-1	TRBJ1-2	CASSRTRRDIGDGYTF
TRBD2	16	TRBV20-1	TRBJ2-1	CSASGSRELSYNEQFF
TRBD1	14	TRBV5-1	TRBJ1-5	CASSPGQGAQPQHF
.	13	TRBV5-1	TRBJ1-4	CASSKDGNEKLFF
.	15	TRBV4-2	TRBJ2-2	CASSQIDRNTGELFF
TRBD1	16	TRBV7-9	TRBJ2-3	CASSFEGTGILSTQYF
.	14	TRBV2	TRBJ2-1	CASSPATSYNEQFF
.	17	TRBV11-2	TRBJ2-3	CASSLGTWGETTDTQYF
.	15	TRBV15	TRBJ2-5	CATSRRTAGEETQYF
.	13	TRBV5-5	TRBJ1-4	CASSTGLDEKLFF
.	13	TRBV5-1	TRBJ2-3	CASSVTGLDTQYF
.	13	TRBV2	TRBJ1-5	CASRRDSNQPQHF
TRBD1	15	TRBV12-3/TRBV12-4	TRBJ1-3	CASRTDRGRGNTIYF
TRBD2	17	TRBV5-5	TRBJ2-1	CASSKPSGTSSYNEQFF
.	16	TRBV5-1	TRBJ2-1	CASSLLRTPIGNEQFF
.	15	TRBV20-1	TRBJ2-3	CSARDRGFGTDTQYF
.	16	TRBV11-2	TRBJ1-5	CASSPSPGPGGQPQHF
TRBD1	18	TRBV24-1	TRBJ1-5	CATSDADGTDYSNQPQHF
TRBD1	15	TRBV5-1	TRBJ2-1	CASSMGQGTYNEQFF
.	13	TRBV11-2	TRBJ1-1	CASRGTLRTEAFF
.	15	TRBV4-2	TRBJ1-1	CASSQVYRENTEAFF
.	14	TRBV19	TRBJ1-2	CASQRQGSNYGYTF
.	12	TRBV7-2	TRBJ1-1	CASSLSDSRAFF